The 4 T cell receptor beta chains below were found in one sample sequenced in a study of beta chain features in type 1 diabetes. Since all of the isolated RNA was reverse transcribed, expressed TCRB transcripts were what got sequenced. Sequencing used immunoSEQ multiplex PCR; TCRdb keeps in-frame clones, though not all of them. This sample has around 310,000 clones, with around 10% found just once. Material: naive CD4+ T cells from blood. Receptor source: a woman in her twenties or thirties in good health.

This clone was found a few times. The chain employs TRBV7-3 and TRBJ1-5, with a possible D match to TRBD1 (6 bases). Trimming stripped 6 bases from V and 2 bases from J, with 11 bases between. The length of the CDR3 is 14 residues. Germline V gives CDR1 SGHTA, CDR2 FQGTGA. This CDR3 reads CASRWGPGNQPQHF. The CDR3 coding sequence is TGTGCCAGCAGGTGGGGGCCGGGCAATCAGCCCCAGCATTTT.

This clone turned up a few times. The J gene is TRBJ2-7, the V gene TRBV5-1; D is perhaps TRBD1 (5 bases). This CDR3 spans 16 amino acids. Trimming removed 2 bases at V and 2 bases at J, with 17 bases between. Per germline, CDR1 SGHRS and CDR2 YFSETQ. The DNA of the CDR3 is TGCGCCAGCAGCTTCGCTAATACGTTACAGGCCTACGAGCAGTACTTC. Translating it yields CASSFANTLQAYEQYF.

V gene TRBV5-4 combines with J gene TRBJ2-3; perhaps TRBD1 as D (6 bases). V lost 4 bases and J 2 bases, leaving 14 bases between the germline ends. This CDR3 region has 15 residues. The germline CDR1 and CDR2 sequences are SGHNT and YYREEE (reference sequence). CDR3 nucleotide sequence: TGTGCCAGCAGCGAAGGACAGATCGACACAGATACGCAGTATTTT. This sequence encodes CASSEGQIDTDTQYF.

This clone was observed a single time. The chain employs TRBV7-9 and TRBJ1-2; 9 bases match TRBD1. Per the germline V gene, CDR1 is SEHNR and CDR2 is FQNEAQ (reference sequence). CDR3 length: 14 amino acids. Trimming at V came to 3 bases and at J to 5 bases, leaving 4 bases not matched to a gene. CDR3 DNA: TGTGCCAGCAGCTTCCGGACAGGGGAGTATGGCTACACCTTC. Translation: CASSFRTGEYGYTF.